A single sample is the source of the 19 T cell receptor beta chains below, sequenced in a study of CD8 T cells in Susac syndrome. Random hexamers were used to reverse transcribe 0.5 to 1 ug of RNA. TCRdb re-derived calls from the immunoSEQ multiplex PCR reads in MiXCR, one entry per CDR3 protein. The sample records approximately 120,000 distinct CDR3 sequences, roughly 92% being singletons. Input material: CD8+ T cells from PBMCs. These TCRs come from a human donor in good health.

V usage is TRBV20-1 and J usage is TRBJ2-2; unclear D gene. CDR1 is DFQATT, CDR2 SNEGSKA, per germline (reference sequence). V was cut by 7 bases and J by 2 bases, with 8 bases left in between. The length of the CDR3 is 12 residues. The CDR3 sequence is CSGRRNTGELFF. The CDR3 DNA follows: TGCAGTGGTCGACGTAACACCGGGGAGCTGTTTTTT.

The chain uses TRBV6-2 or TRBV6-3 and TRBJ1-1; 8 positions agree with TRBD1. The CDR3 loop spans 16 amino acids. The junction had 13 bases not matched to a gene; V was cut back by 4 bases and J by 6 bases. Germline lookup yields CDR1 MNHEY and CDR2 SVGEGT. This chain's CDR3 is CASSSDLQGGAAEAFF. CDR3 DNA sequence: TGTGCCAGCAGTTCCGACCTACAGGGGGGAGCGGCTGAAGCTTTCTTT.

The chain links TRBV5-6 to TRBJ2-4; TRBD1 matches at 8 bases. From germline, CDR1 is SGHDT and CDR2 YYEEEE. The junction had 8 bases not matched to a gene; V was cut back by 2 bases and J by 1 base. The CDR3 runs 17 residues. The CDR3 here is CASSFARGLGAKNIQYF. CDR3 in DNA: TGTGCCAGCAGCTTCGCCAGGGGGCTAGGGGCCAAAAACATTCAGTACTTC. The full variable domain, with the rest looked up from reference TRBV5-6 and TRBJ2-4, is DAGVTQSPTHLIKTRGQQVTLRCSPKSGHDTVSWYQQALGQGPQFIFQYYEEEERQRGNFPDRFSGHQFPNYSSELNVNALLLGDSALYLCASSFARGLGAKNIQYFGAGTRLSVL.

V and J are TRBV6-2 or TRBV6-3 and TRBJ2-7, with D possibly matching TRBD1 (5 bases). The CDR3 extends over 12 amino acids. The V and J ends lost 8 bases and 5 bases respectively, with 13 bases between them. CDR1 and CDR2 from the germline V gene are MNHEY and SVGEGT. The CDR3 nucleotides read TGTGCCAGCTGGCAGGGAACCCACGAGCAGTACTTC. Protein product: CASWQGTHEQYF.

A few counts support this clonotype. The V call is TRBV6-5, the J call TRBJ1-1, with TRBD1 as a possible D gene (6 bases). Germline V gene sequence: CDR1 MNHEY, CDR2 SVGAGI. The CDR3 sequence is 13 residues long. The V end was cut by 5 bases, the J end by 1 base, with 8 bases between. The CDR3: CASSGGPNTEAFF. CDR3 coding DNA: TGTGCCAGCAGTGGGGGGCCGAACACTGAAGCTTTCTTT.

The chain recombines TRBV28 with TRBJ2-5, with D possibly being TRBD2 (5 bases). Trimming stripped 4 bases from V and 5 bases from J, with 23 bases between. CDR1 and CDR2 (germline): MDHEN, SYDVKM. The CDR3 loop spans 17 amino acids. CDR3 loop: CASSSFFVDLARETQYF. In nucleotides, the CDR3 is TGTGCCAGCAGTTCCTTTTTTGTAGATTTAGCGCGGGAGACCCAGTACTTC.

The gene calls are TRBV12-3 or TRBV12-4 and TRBJ1-2, with a possible D match to TRBD1 (6 bases). The V gene lost 3 bases and the J gene lost 7 bases, with 12 bases spanning the gap. This CDR3 has 13 amino acids. DNA for the CDR3: TGTGCCAGCAGTTTGTCAGGGGTAGGTGGCTACACCTTC. Residues: CASSLSGVGGYTF.

This chain connects TRBV20-1 to TRBJ2-5; 16 nucleotides match TRBD2. CDR1 DFQATT and CDR2 SNEGSKA come from the germline V gene (reference sequence). The trim removed 3 bases at V and 5 bases at J, leaving 15 bases unmatched. The CDR3 has 19 amino acids. The CDR3 DNA reads as TGCAGTGCTAGTCAGCCGGGACTAGCGGGGGGGCCCCTTCGGGAGACCCAGTACTTC. It is translated as CSASQPGLAGGPLRETQYF.

This clonotype was observed a few times. V gene TRBV4-3 combines with J gene TRBJ2-7, with D hard to call. Germline lookup yields CDR1 LGHNA and CDR2 YSLEER. The CDR3 is made up of 14 amino acids. V lost 0 bases to trimming and J lost 3 bases, with 9 bases between them. The CDR3 protein is CASSQDYTSYEQYF. CDR3 nucleotide sequence: TGCGCCAGCAGCCAAGACTACACCAGCTACGAGCAGTACTTC.

The V call is TRBV20-1, the J call TRBJ1-5, with D tentatively TRBD1 (5 bases). The CDR3 consists of 14 residues. Germline values: CDR1 DFQATT, CDR2 SNEGSKA (reference sequence). V lost 1 base to trimming and J lost 6 bases, with 13 bases between them. The CDR3 loop reads CSARVGQGGQPQHF. CDR3 DNA: TGCAGTGCTAGAGTCGGGCAGGGAGGTCAGCCCCAGCATTTT.

The genes are TRBV25-1 and TRBJ2-5, with D maybe TRBD2 (6 bases). Germline CDR1 is MGHDK and CDR2 is SYGVNS. CDR3 length: 15 amino acids. V was trimmed by 3 bases and J by 4 bases, leaving 15 bases between them. The CDR3 spells CASSDGPGALETQYF. The CDR3 DNA reads TGTGCCAGCAGTGACGGTCCGGGAGCCCTAGAGACCCAGTACTTC.

The DNA for the CDR3 is TGTGCCAGCAGCCAATGGACTAGCGGGAGGCCCGAGCAGTACTTC. Protein sequence: CASSQWTSGRPEQYF. V gene TRBV7-9 combines with J gene TRBJ2-7; 14 nucleotides align to TRBD2. The germline V gene encodes CDR1 SEHNR and CDR2 FQNEAQ (reference sequence). CDR3 length: 15 residues. J lost 6 bases, V lost 5 bases, and 6 bases had no gene match.

V is TRBV6-2 or TRBV6-3 and J is TRBJ1-1; D is possibly TRBD1 (5 bases). The germline V gene has CDR1 MNHEY and CDR2 SVGEGT. CDR3 size: 14 residues. Trimming removed 0 bases from V and 5 bases from J, with 10 bases in between. Here the CDR3 DNA reads TGTGCCAGCAGTTACTCCTCCAGGGCGACTGAAGCTTTCTTT. It yields the protein CASSYSSRATEAFF.

The V call is TRBV18, the J call TRBJ2-2; D ambiguous. V gave up 3 bases and J gave up 4 bases, with 12 bases separating them. The germline V gene has CDR1 KGHSH and CDR2 LQKENI. The CDR3 is 15 residues long. CDR3 residues: CASSPPTELTGELFF. CDR3 in DNA: TGTGCCAGCTCACCCCCCACAGAGCTCACCGGGGAGCTGTTTTTT.

This sequence joins TRBV20-1 and TRBJ2-3; 16 positions match TRBD2. This CDR3 comprises 16 residues. The V gene's germline CDR1 is DFQATT and CDR2 SNEGSKA (reference sequence). The V gene end was trimmed by 6 bases and the J gene end by 9 bases; junction bases not matched to a gene: 12. The CDR3 region is CSAPAGLAGGRSTQYF. The CDR3 nucleotides read TGCAGTGCCCCGGCGGGACTAGCGGGGGGGAGGTCCACGCAGTATTTT.

The gene calls are TRBV5-6 and TRBJ2-1, with D hard to call. With 3 bases removed from V and 2 bases from J, the gap between germline ends came to 15 bases. From germline, CDR1 is SGHDT and CDR2 YYEEEE. The CDR3 is 16 residues long. The CDR3 sequence: CASSSVLYSAYNEQFF. As DNA, the CDR3 is TGTGCCAGCAGCTCTGTACTTTATTCCGCCTACAATGAGCAGTTCTTC. Supplemented by reference TRBV5-6 and TRBJ2-1, the full variable domain reads DAGVTQSPTHLIKTRGQQVTLRCSPKSGHDTVSWYQQALGQGPQFIFQYYEEEERQRGNFPDRFSGHQFPNYSSELNVNALLLGDSALYLCASSSVLYSAYNEQFFGPGTRLTVL.

The J gene is TRBJ1-2, the V gene TRBV6-5; no clear D gene. This CDR3 contains 13 residues. With 4 bases removed from V and 2 bases from J, the gap between germline ends came to 8 bases. Germline lookup yields CDR1 MNHEY and CDR2 SVGAGI. The DNA of the CDR3 is TGTGCCAGCAGTTCTACAGACAACTATGGCTACACCTTC. Its protein is CASSSTDNYGYTF.

The chain links TRBV12-5 to TRBJ1-2, with D possibly TRBD1 on 6 matching bases. The CDR3 has 14 amino acids. V was clipped by 4 bases and J by 6 bases, with 15 bases between them. CDR1 is LGHNT, CDR2 FRNRAP, per germline. The CDR3 protein is CASGSPGGGDGYTF. For the CDR3, the DNA is TGTGCTAGTGGTTCCCCCGGAGGGGGGGATGGCTACACCTTC.

The chain carries TRBV20-1 and TRBJ2-1; D is undetermined. The CDR3 is made up of 13 amino acids. CDR1 and CDR2 (germline): DFQATT, SNEGSKA (reference sequence). V dropped 3 bases and J dropped 4 bases, with 10 bases sitting between them. The CDR3 sequence: CSARLRIYNEQFF. CDR3 coding DNA: TGCAGTGCTAGGCTACGGATATACAATGAGCAGTTCTTC.